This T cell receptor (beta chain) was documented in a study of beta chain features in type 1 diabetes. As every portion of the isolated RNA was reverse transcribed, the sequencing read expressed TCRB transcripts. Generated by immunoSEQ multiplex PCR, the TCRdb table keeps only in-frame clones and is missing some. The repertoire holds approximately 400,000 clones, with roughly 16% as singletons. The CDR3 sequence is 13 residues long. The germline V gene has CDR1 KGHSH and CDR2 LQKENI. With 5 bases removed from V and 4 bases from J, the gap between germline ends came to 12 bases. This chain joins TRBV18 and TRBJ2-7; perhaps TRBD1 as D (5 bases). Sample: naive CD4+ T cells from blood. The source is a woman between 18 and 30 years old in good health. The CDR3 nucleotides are TGTGCCAGCTCAGCCAGGGATCAATACGAGCAGTACTTC. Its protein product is CASSARDQYEQYF.